Presented here are 21 T cell receptor beta chains from one specimen sequenced in a study of technical replicates of blood from four donors. Clones were sequenced by immunoSEQ multiplex PCR, and TCRdb holds only the in-frame ones, with some missing. Of approximately 84,000 clones in the sample, roughly 98% were seen once. The material sequenced was T cells isolated from PBMCs. The source of these receptors is a human donor in good health.

The chain combines TRBV14 with TRBJ2-1; possible D gene TRBD1, 5 bases. Germline V gene data show CDR1 as SGHDN and CDR2 as FVKESK. V was cut by 0 bases and J by 5 bases, with 14 bases left in between. This CDR3 contains 16 residues. The CDR3 sequence: CASSQDLAGRNNEQFF. As DNA, the CDR3 is TGTGCCAGCAGCCAAGATCTGGCAGGGCGTAACAATGAGCAGTTCTTC.

The rearrangement uses TRBV27 and TRBJ2-3; tentative D call: TRBD2 (5 bases). This CDR3 has 14 amino acids. Germline values: CDR1 MNHEY, CDR2 SMNVEV (reference sequence). V was shortened by 7 bases and J by 0 bases, with 11 bases between the two germline ends. The CDR3 DNA reads TGTGCCAGCACTGGACGGACTAGCACAGATACGCAGTATTTT. It translates to CASTGRTSTDTQYF.

Here the CDR3 DNA reads TGTGCCAGCAGTGAATGGACAGCGGGAGGAAACACCGGGGAGCTGTTTTTT. This gives the protein CASSEWTAGGNTGELFF. The gene calls are TRBV25-1 and TRBJ2-2, with 9 nucleotides matching TRBD2. Trimming took 1 base from V and 2 from J; bases not matched to a gene: 5. Per germline, CDR1 MGHDK and CDR2 SYGVNS. CDR3 length: 17 residues.

This chain joins TRBV7-9 and TRBJ2-3; 8 bases map to TRBD2. V lost 5 bases, J lost 2 bases, and 9 bases stayed unmatched. The CDR3 sequence is 16 residues long. Germline assignment: CDR1 SEHNR and CDR2 FQNEAQ (reference sequence). The CDR3 loop reads CASSIPELADTDTQYF. The DNA for the CDR3 is TGTGCCAGCAGCATCCCTGAACTAGCGGACACAGATACGCAGTATTTT.

This chain connects TRBV4-1 to TRBJ2-5; 11 bases are shared with TRBD1. The junction had 5 bases not matched to a gene; V was cut back by 3 bases and J by 5 bases. Germline V gene lookup returns CDR1 MGHRA and CDR2 YSYEKL. CDR3 size: 15 residues. The CDR3, as DNA: TGCGCCAGCAGCCAGAGGACAGGGGGCTACGAGACCCAGTACTTC. Residues: CASSQRTGGYETQYF.

The chain employs TRBV6-5 and TRBJ2-5; possibly TRBD1 for D (6 bases). From germline, CDR1 is MNHEY and CDR2 SVGAGI. Trimming pared 0 bases from V and 3 bases from J, leaving 11 bases between. The CDR3 totals 15 residues. CDR3 DNA sequence: TGTGCCAGCAGTTACTCATACGGGACAAAAGAGACCCAGTACTTC. Its translation: CASSYSYGTKETQYF.

The chain couples TRBV5-1 to TRBJ2-2, with 7 bases aligning to TRBD1. Trimming took 5 bases from V and 4 from J; bases not matched to a gene: 5. Germline V gives CDR1 SGHRS, CDR2 YFSETQ. This CDR3 region has 14 residues. CDR3 protein: CASRFAGGTGELFF. DNA for the CDR3: TGCGCCAGCAGGTTTGCAGGGGGCACCGGGGAGCTGTTTTTT.

The chain employs TRBV4-1 and TRBJ1-2, with 7 bases identical to TRBD1. This CDR3 spans 14 amino acids. Germline V CDR1 and CDR2: MGHRA, YSYEKL. V trimming: 3 bases; J trimming: 2 bases; junction bases outside the gene matches: 3. This CDR3 reads CASSQETGNYGYTF. The DNA of the CDR3 is TGCGCCAGCAGCCAGGAGACAGGGAACTATGGCTACACCTTC.

The rearrangement joins TRBV19 to TRBJ1-5, with TRBD1 as a possible D gene (6 bases). V was clipped by 3 bases and J by 4 bases, with 10 bases between them. The CDR3 totals 14 residues. CDR1 is LNHDA, CDR2 SQIVND, per germline (reference sequence). The CDR3 DNA is TGTGCCAGTAGTATCGGACAGTCAAATCAGCCCCAGCATTTT. Translation: CASSIGQSNQPQHF.

The chain links TRBV9 to TRBJ2-3, with D unresolved. CDR1 is SGDLS and CDR2 is YYNGEE in the germline V gene. The CDR3 runs 12 residues. Trimming took 3 bases from V and 3 from J, leaving 5 bases between them. The CDR3 sequence: CASSAVTDTQYF. DNA of the CDR3: TGTGCCAGCAGCGCGGTTACAGATACGCAGTATTTT.

J is TRBJ2-1 and V is TRBV11-3; 15 bases agree with TRBD2. V shed 5 bases and J 3 bases; nucleotides not matched to a gene: 11. Germline-derived CDR1 and CDR2 are SGHNT and YENEEA. The CDR3 is made up of 19 amino acids. CDR3 in amino acids: CASSPRTSGGAGLYNEQFF. CDR3 bases: TGTGCCAGCAGCCCCAGGACTAGCGGGGGGGCAGGCCTCTACAATGAGCAGTTCTTC.

CDR3 DNA sequence: TGTGCCAGCTCACCGAGGATCCAAGCGGGCGAGCAGTACTTC. It encodes CASSPRIQAGEQYF. This rearrangement joins TRBV18 to TRBJ2-7; TRBD2 might be the D (6 bases). This CDR3 is built from 14 residues. CDR1 is KGHSH and CDR2 is LQKENI in the germline V gene. V gave up 3 bases and J gave up 6 bases, with 15 bases separating them.

This rearrangement joins TRBV4-1 to TRBJ2-1; the match to TRBD2 covers 10 bases. Germline CDR1 MGHRA, CDR2 YSYEKL. Trimming at V came to 7 bases and at J to 0 bases, leaving 18 bases not matched to a gene. The CDR3 has 20 amino acids. The CDR3 bases are TGCGCCAGCACGGATAAAGCGGGAGGGAGAGTCTCTAGCTCCTACAATGAGCAGTTCTTC. Translation: CASTDKAGGRVSSSYNEQFF.

The chain links TRBV6-1 to TRBJ2-7, with 11 bases lining up with TRBD2. CDR1 is MNHNS and CDR2 is SASEGT in the germline V gene. There are 17 residues in the CDR3. J was trimmed by 0 bases and V by 3 bases; bases with no gene match: 7. CDR3 DNA sequence: TGTGCCAGCAGTGAGGGACTAGCGGAGACTTACTCCTACGAGCAGTACTTC. This gives the protein CASSEGLAETYSYEQYF.

This clone was counted once. The chain couples TRBV19 to TRBJ1-2; a possible D gene is TRBD1 (6 bases). Germline V CDR1 and CDR2: LNHDA, SQIVND (reference sequence). The V and J ends lost 7 bases and 0 bases respectively, with 12 bases between them. This CDR3 spans 14 amino acids. The chain's CDR3 is CASTPTGTNYGYTF. The CDR3 nucleotides read TGTGCCAGTACCCCGACAGGTACTAACTATGGCTACACCTTC.

This clone was seen a single time. The gene calls are TRBV27 and TRBJ1-2; D is possibly TRBD1 (6 bases). CDR1 is MNHEY, CDR2 SMNVEV, per germline (reference sequence). The CDR3 loop spans 16 amino acids. V lost 1 base and J lost 8, with 20 bases in between. CDR3 sequence reads: CASSLLGGGADPGYTF. Here the CDR3 DNA reads TGTGCCAGCAGTTTATTGGGGGGGGGCGCGGATCCCGGCTACACCTTC.

V and J are TRBV30 and TRBJ2-1; D perhaps matches TRBD1 (6 bases). Germline V CDR1 and CDR2: GTSNPN, SVGIG (reference sequence). V lost 6 bases and J 3 bases, leaving 15 bases between the germline ends. The CDR3 is made up of 14 amino acids. CDR3 coding DNA: TGTGCCTGTATTGACTGGGGGCGCTACAATGAGCAGTTCTTC. Translation gives CACIDWGRYNEQFF. The complete variable domain, with remaining parts taken from reference TRBV30 and TRBJ2-1, reads SQTIHQWPATLVQPVGSPLSLECTVEGTSNPNLYWYRQAAGRGLQLLFYSVGIGQISSEVPQNLSASRPQDRQFILSSKKLLLSDSGFYLCACIDWGRYNEQFFGPGTRLTVL.

The chain recombines TRBV6-1 with TRBJ1-5; no definite D call. The CDR3 consists of 16 residues. V was clipped by 2 bases and J by 3 bases, with 14 bases between them. Germline loops: CDR1 MNHNS, CDR2 SASEGT. The CDR3 is CASSELLKEYNQPQHF. DNA of the CDR3: TGTGCCAGCAGTGAACTTCTGAAGGAGTACAATCAGCCCCAGCATTTT.

The genes are TRBV28 and TRBJ1-5; 9 nucleotides line up with TRBD1. The V gene's germline CDR1 is MDHEN and CDR2 SYDVKM. CDR3 length equals 19 residues. Germline trimming cut 6 bases from V and 2 bases from J; bases unmatched to any gene: 17. The CDR3 reads CASSRVHTQGALGNQPQHF. The CDR3 DNA follows: TGTGCCAGCAGCCGAGTTCACACACAGGGGGCGCTTGGCAATCAGCCCCAGCATTTT.

The chain has TRBV27 and TRBJ2-7, with D uncertain. The ends were cut back, 3 bases at V and 2 bases at J, with 11 bases in the middle. Germline V gives CDR1 MNHEY, CDR2 SMNVEV (reference sequence). The CDR3 totals 14 residues. CDR3 protein: CASSLSGSTYEQYF. For the CDR3, the DNA is TGTGCCAGCAGTTTGTCAGGCTCAACCTACGAGCAGTACTTC.

The chain recombines TRBV11-2 with TRBJ1-4; no definite D call. The ends were cut back, 2 bases at V and 3 bases at J, with 7 bases in the middle. CDR1 and CDR2 (germline): SGHAT, FQNNGV. The CDR3 totals 14 residues. CDR3 sequence (DNA): TGTGCCAGCAGCTTACGGTGGTCTAATGAAAAACTGTTTTTT. This sequence encodes CASSLRWSNEKLFF.